This T cell receptor beta chain was sequenced in a study of PD-1 blockade in mismatch repair-deficient tumors. Study observations and caveats: Tumor-resident clones, often absent from pretreatment blood, expanded after pembrolizumab and then contracted.

CDR1 SQVTM and CDR2 ANQGSEA come from the germline V gene. This CDR3 spans 13 amino acids. V dropped 7 bases and J dropped 0 bases, with 10 bases sitting between them. To note about this clone: Antigen specificity is unknown.

The method was immunoSEQ multiplex PCR; TCRdb's version includes in-frame clones alone and lacks a portion of them. This table has around 130,000 clones, about nine tenths appearing once. The chain carries TRBV29-1 and TRBJ2-1; no clear D. Source: peripheral blood, taken 72 weeks after starting pembrolizumab. This TCR came from an adult with mismatch repair-deficient cancer. The CDR3 region is CSAPASSYNEQFF. CDR3 bases: TGCAGCGCGCCGGCAAGCTCCTACAATGAGCAGTTCTTC.